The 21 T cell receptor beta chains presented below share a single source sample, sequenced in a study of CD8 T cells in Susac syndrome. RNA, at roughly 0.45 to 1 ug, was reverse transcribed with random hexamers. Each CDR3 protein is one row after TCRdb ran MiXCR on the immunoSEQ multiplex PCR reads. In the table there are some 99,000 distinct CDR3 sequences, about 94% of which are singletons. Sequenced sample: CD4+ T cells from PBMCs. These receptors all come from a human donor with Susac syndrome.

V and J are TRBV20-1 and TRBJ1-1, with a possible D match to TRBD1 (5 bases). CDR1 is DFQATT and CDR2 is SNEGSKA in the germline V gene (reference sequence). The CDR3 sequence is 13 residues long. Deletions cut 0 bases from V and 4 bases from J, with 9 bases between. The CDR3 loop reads CSARDPGGTEAFF. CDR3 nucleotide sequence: TGCAGTGCTAGAGATCCCGGGGGCACTGAAGCTTTCTTT.

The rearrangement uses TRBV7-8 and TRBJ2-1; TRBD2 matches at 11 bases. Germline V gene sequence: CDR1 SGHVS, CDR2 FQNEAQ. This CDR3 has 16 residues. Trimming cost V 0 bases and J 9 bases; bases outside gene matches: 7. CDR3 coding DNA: TGTGCCAGCAGCTTAGCGCCTAGCGGGGGGCGGAGTGAGCAGTTCTTC. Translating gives CASSLAPSGGRSEQFF.

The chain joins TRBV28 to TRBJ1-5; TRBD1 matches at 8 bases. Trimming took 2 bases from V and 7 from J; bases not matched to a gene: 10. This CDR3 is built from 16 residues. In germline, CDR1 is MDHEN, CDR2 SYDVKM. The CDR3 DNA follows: TGTGCCAGCAGTTTAGTTCCCGGACAGGGCCGACAGCCCCAGCATTTT. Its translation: CASSLVPGQGRQPQHF. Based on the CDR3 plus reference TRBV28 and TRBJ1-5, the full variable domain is DVKVTQSSRYLVKRTGEKVFLECVQDMDHENMFWYRQDPGLGLRLIYFSYDVKMKEKGDIPEGYSVSREKKERFSLILESASTNQTSMYLCASSLVPGQGRQPQHFGDGTRLSIL.

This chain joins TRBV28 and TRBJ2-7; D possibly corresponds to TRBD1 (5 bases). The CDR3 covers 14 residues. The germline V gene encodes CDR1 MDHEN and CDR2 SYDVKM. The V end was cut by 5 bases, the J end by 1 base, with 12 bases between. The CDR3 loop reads CASSGSDISYEQYF. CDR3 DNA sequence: TGTGCCAGCAGTGGCTCGGACATATCCTACGAGCAGTACTTC. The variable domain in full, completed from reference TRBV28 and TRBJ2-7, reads DVKVTQSSRYLVKRTGEKVFLECVQDMDHENMFWYRQDPGLGLRLIYFSYDVKMKEKGDIPEGYSVSREKKERFSLILESASTNQTSMYLCASSGSDISYEQYFGPGTRLTVT.

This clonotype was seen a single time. The CDR3 region is CATSRSGQSSYNEQFF. CDR3 sequence (DNA): TGTGCCACCAGCAGGAGTGGACAGAGCTCCTACAATGAGCAGTTCTTC. This chain links TRBV15 with TRBJ2-1, with D possibly matching TRBD1 (6 bases). CDR1 LNHNV and CDR2 YYDKDF come from the germline V gene (reference sequence). V lost 3 bases to trimming and J lost 0 bases, with 12 bases between them. This CDR3 has 16 amino acids.

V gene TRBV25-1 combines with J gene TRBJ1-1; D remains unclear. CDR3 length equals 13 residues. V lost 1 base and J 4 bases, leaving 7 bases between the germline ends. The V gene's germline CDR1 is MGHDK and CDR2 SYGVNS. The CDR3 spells CASSEFGLTEAFF. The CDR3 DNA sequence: TGTGCCAGCAGTGAATTTGGTCTCACTGAAGCTTTCTTT.

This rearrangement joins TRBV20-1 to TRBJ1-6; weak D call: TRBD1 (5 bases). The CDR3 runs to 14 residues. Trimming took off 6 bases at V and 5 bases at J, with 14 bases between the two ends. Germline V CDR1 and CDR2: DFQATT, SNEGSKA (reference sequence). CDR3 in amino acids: CSAPIGDHNSPLHF. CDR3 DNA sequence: TGCAGTGCCCCCATCGGGGACCATAATTCACCCCTCCACTTT.

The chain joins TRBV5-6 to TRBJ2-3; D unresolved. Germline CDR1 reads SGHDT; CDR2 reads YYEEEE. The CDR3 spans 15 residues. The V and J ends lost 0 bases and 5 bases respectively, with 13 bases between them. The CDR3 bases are TGTGCCAGCAGCTTGGTCCAGACGCACGGAGATACGCAGTATTTT. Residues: CASSLVQTHGDTQYF.

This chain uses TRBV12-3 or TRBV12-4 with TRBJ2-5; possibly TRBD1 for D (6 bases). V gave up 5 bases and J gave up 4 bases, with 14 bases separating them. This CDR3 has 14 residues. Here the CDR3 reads CASSGMGAGETQYF. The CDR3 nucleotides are TGTGCCAGCAGTGGGATGGGGGCTGGAGAGACCCAGTACTTC.

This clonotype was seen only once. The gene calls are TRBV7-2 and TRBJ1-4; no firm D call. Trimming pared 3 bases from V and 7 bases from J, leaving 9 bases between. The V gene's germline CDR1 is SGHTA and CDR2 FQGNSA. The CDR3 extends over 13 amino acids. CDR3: CASSFGGFEKLFF. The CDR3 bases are TGTGCCAGCAGCTTTGGCGGTTTTGAAAAACTGTTTTTT.

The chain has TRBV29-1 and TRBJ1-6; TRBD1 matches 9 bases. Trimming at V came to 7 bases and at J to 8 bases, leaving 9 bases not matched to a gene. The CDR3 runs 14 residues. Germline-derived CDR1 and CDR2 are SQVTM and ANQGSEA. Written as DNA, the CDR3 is TGCAGCGCCTCCAGGGGGGACAGGGATTCACCCCTCCACTTT. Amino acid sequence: CSASRGDRDSPLHF.

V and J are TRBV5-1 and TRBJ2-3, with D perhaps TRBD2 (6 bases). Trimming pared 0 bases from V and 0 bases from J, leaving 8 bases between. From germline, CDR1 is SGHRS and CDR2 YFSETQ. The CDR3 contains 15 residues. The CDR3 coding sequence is TGCGCCAGCAGCTTGGTGCGGGGTAGCACAGATACGCAGTATTTT. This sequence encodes CASSLVRGSTDTQYF.

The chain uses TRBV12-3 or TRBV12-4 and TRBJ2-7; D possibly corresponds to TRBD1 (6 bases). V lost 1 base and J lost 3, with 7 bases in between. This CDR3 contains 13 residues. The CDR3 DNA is TGTGCCAGCAGTTTAGGACAGGACTACGAGCAGTACTTC. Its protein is CASSLGQDYEQYF.

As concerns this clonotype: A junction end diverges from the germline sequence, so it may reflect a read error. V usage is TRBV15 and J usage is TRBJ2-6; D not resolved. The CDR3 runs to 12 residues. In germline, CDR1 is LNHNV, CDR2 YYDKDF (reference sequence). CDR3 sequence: CTKERGANVLTF. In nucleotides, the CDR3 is TGCACCAAGGAAAGAGGGGCCAACGTCCTGACTTTC.

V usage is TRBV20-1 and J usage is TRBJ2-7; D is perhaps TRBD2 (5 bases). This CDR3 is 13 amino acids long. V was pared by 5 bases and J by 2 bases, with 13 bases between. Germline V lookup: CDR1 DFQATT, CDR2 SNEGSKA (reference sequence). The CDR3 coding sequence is TGCAGTGCTCCTAGGACTGGGACCTACGAGCAGTACTTC. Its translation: CSAPRTGTYEQYF.

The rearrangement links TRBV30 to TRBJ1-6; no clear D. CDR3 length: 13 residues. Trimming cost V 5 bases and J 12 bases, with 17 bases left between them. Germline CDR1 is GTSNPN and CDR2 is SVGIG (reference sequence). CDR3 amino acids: CAWVGSSGEPLHF. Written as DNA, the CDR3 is TGTGCCTGGGTGGGATCGTCCGGAGAACCCCTCCACTTT. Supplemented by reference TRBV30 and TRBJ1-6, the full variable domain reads SQTIHQWPATLVQPVGSPLSLECTVEGTSNPNLYWYRQAAGRGLQLLFYSVGIGQISSEVPQNLSASRPQDRQFILSSKKLLLSDSGFYLCAWVGSSGEPLHFGNGTRLTVT.

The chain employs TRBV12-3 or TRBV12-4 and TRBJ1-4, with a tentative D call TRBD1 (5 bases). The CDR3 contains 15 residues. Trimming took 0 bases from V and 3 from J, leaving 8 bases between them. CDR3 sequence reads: CASSLARGPNEKLFF. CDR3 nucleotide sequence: TGTGCCAGCAGTTTAGCGCGGGGCCCTAATGAAAAACTGTTTTTT.

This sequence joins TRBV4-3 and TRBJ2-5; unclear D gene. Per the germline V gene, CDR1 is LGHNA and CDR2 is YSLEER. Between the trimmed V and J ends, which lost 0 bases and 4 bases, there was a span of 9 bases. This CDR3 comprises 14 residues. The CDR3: CASSQDTVRETQYF. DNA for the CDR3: TGCGCCAGCAGCCAAGATACAGTGCGAGAGACCCAGTACTTC.

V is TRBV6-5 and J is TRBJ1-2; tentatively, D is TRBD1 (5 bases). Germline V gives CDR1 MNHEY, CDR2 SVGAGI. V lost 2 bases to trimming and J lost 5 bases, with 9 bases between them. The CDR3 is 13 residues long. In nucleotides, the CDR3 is TGTGCCAGCAGTTACACCGGGGGGTATGGCTACACCTTC. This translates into CASSYTGGYGYTF.

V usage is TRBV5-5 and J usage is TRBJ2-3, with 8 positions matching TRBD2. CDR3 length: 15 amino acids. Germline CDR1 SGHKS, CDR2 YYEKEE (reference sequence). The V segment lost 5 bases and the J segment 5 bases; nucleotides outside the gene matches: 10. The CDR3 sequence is CASRRATSVKDTQYF. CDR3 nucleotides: TGTGCCAGCAGGCGAGCGACTAGCGTGAAAGATACGCAGTATTTT.

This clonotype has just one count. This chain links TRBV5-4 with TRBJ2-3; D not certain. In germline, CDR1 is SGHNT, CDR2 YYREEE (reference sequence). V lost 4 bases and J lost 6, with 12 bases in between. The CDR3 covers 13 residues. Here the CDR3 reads CASSTFLEDTQYF. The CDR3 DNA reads TGTGCCAGCAGCACATTTTTGGAGGATACGCAGTATTTT. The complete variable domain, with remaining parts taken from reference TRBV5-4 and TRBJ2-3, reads ETGVTQSPTHLIKTRGQQVTLRCSSQSGHNTVSWYQQALGQGPQFIFQYYREEENGRGNFPPRFSGLQFPNYSSELNVNALELDDSALYLCASSTFLEDTQYFGPGTRLTVL.